The clone carrying this TCR beta chain was observed at least ten times. No antigen is known for it. Other DNA sequences within the sample encode an identical CDR3. This record comes from a study of OX40 agonist ivuxolimab in advanced cancers. The CDR3 is made up of 15 amino acids. After removal of 6 bases from V and 2 bases from J, the junction contained 5 bases not matched to a gene. Per the germline V gene, CDR1 is LNHDA and CDR2 is SQIVND (reference sequence). Here immunoSEQ multiplex PCR was the method, and the copy in TCRdb shows in-frame clones only, minus some. The sample lists tens of thousands of clones, 70% to 90% occurring once. Systemic immunosuppression or a history of autoimmune disease excluded patients. Whole-study findings and limits: In the expanded peripheral T cells, antigen specificity was never determined. Expanded clones were, on average, more numerous in CD8+ T cells than in CD4+. In a subset of nonresponders, normalized T-cell clonal expansion was also low.

This chain links TRBV19 with TRBJ1-5; TRBD1 matches 9 bases. The sequence came from an adult with an advanced solid tumor such as melanoma, head and neck, liver or kidney cancer. This material consisted of CD4+ or CD8+ T cells sorted from blood, taken in a trial of the OX40 agonist ivuxolimab. This CDR3 reads CASRGGQGGNQPQHF. The CDR3 nucleotides are TGTGCCAGTAGAGGGGGACAGGGTGGCAATCAGCCCCAGCATTTT.